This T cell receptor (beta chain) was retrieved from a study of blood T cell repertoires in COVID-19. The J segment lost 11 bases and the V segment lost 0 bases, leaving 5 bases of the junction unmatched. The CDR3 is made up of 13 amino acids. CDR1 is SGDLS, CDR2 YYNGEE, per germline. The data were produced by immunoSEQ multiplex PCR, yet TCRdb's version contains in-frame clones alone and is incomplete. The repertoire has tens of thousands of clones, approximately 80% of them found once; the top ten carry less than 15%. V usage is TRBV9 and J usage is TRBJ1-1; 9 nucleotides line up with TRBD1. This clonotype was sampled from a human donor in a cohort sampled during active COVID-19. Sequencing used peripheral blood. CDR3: CASSVATGGVAFF. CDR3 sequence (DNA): TGTGCCAGCAGCGTAGCGACAGGGGGGGTGGCTTTCTTT. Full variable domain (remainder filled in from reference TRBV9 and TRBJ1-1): DSGVTQTPKHLITATGQRVTLRCSPRSGDLSVYWYQQSLDQGLQFLIQYYNGEERAKGNILERFSAQQFPDLHSELNLSSLELGDSALYFCASSVATGGVAFFGQGTRLTVV.